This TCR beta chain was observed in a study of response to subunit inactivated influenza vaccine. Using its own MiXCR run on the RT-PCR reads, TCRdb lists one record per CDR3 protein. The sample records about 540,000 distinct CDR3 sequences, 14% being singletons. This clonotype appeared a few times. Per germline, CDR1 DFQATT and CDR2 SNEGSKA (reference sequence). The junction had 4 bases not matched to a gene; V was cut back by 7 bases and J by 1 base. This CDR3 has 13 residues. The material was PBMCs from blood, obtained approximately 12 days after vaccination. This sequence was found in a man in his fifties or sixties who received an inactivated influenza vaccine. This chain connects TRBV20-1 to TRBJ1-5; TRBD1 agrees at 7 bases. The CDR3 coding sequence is TGCAGTGTTCCGGACAGGAGCAATCAGCCCCAGCATTTT. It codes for CSVPDRSNQPQHF.